The T cell receptor beta chain described here comes from a study of blood T cells in healthy people across ages. Next came a second PCR, run for about 7 to 12 cycles, which used a sample-barcoded 5' primer along with a J-beta primer mix. TCRdb processed the 5' RACE reads anew with MiXCR; each CDR3 protein has one entry. The profile covers around 690,000 distinct CDR3 sequences, with around three fifths appearing a single time and more than 35% taken by the ten largest. This clonotype was recorded once. CDR1 DFQATT and CDR2 SNEGSKA come from the germline V gene (reference sequence). The trim removed 2 bases at V and 0 bases at J, leaving 3 bases unmatched. This CDR3 is 14 amino acids long.

The material sequenced was blood. V and J are TRBV20-1 and TRBJ1-2, with 7 bases fitting TRBD1. The source is a man aged 60 to 69 in good health. This CDR3 reads CSARRTGTNYGYTF. Written as DNA, the CDR3 is TGCAGTGCTAGAAGGACAGGTACTAACTATGGCTACACCTTC.